Only a few counts were recorded for the clone carrying this TCR beta chain. Some clones are missing from TCRdb's copy, which holds only in-frame ones; the method was immunoSEQ multiplex PCR. The sample has about 280,000 clones, under 90% seen once. V was trimmed by 0 bases and J by 6 bases, leaving 21 bases between them. In germline, CDR1 is SGHNT, CDR2 YYREEE (reference sequence). CDR3 length: 17 residues. The data derive from a study of blood T cell repertoires in COVID-19. This receptor was identified in a woman aged 45-60 years who had recovered from COVID-19. The V and J genes are TRBV5-4 and TRBJ1-2; a possible D gene is TRBD1 (5 bases). The sample was peripheral blood. The CDR3 coding sequence is TGTGCCAGCAGCTTGGATGGGAGGGGCGCCCGCATCGATGGCTACACCTTC. Translation gives CASSLDGRGARIDGYTF. Full variable domain (outside the CDR3, taken from reference TRBV5-4 and TRBJ1-2): ETGVTQSPTHLIKTRGQQVTLRCSSQSGHNTVSWYQQALGQGPQFIFQYYREEENGRGNFPPRFSGLQFPNYSSELNVNALELDDSALYLCASSLDGRGARIDGYTFGSGTRLTVV.